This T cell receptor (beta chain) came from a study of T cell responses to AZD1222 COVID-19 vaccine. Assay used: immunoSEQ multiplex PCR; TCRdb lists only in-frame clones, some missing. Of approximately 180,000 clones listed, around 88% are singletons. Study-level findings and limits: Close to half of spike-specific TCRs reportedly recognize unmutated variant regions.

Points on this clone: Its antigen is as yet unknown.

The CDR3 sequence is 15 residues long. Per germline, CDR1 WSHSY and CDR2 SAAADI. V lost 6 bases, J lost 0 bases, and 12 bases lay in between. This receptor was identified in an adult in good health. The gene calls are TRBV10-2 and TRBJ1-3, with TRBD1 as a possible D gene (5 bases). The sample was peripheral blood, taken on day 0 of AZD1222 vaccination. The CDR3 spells CASRLGRVSGNTIYF. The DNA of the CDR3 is TGCGCCAGCAGGCTGGGACGAGTCTCTGGAAACACCATATATTTT.